The clone carrying this TCR beta chain was picked up many times. The antigen remains undetermined. This entry is derived from a study of T cell repertoires in cytomegalovirus infection. Study information: CMV infection and matching HLA type were both indicated by public TCR beta signatures. Study conclusions and caveats: HLA-C-restricted, CMV-specific TCR beta clonotypes were dominant ex vivo. CMV carriers having the relevant HLA were flagged by cumulative public TCR beta family frequency.

A single record per CDR3 protein comes from TCRdb applying MiXCR to the reads. The sample holds fewer than 700,000 distinct CDR3 sequences; approximately 25% are singletons and the top ten take around 8%. Trimming left V 1 base short and J 0 bases short, with 15 bases between. CDR1 is LGHNA, CDR2 YNFKEQ, per germline. The CDR3 is made up of 17 amino acids. This TCR derives from a human donor in good health (CMV status not recorded). Some clones in this sample may be carry-over from other donors' samples. Sequenced input: CD8+ T cells from PBMCs. This chain joins TRBV4-2 and TRBJ1-1; TRBD1 is a possible D gene (5 bases). CDR3 DNA: TGTGCCAGCAGCCAAGCCCACGGGACTCCAATGAACACTGAAGCTTTCTTT. Its translation is CASSQAHGTPMNTEAFF.